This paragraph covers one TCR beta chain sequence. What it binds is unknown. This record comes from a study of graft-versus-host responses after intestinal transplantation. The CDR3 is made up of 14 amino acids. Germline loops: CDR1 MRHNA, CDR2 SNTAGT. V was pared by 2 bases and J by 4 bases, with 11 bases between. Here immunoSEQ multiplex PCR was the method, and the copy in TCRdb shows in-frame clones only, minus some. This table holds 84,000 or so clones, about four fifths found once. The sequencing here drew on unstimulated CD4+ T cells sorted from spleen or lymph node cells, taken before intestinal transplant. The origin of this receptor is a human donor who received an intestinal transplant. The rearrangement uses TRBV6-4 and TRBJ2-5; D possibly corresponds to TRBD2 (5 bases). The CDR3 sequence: CASSDVVARETQYF. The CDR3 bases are TGTGCCAGCAGTGACGTTGTAGCGCGAGAGACCCAGTACTTC.